The text below deals with one T cell receptor (beta chain). The entry originates in a study of T cells expressing NK-cell markers. TCRdb reprocessed the 5' RACE reads and keeps a single row for each CDR3 protein, giving no DNA. The clone table shows about half a million distinct CDR3 sequences, with the ten largest holding almost 1.5%. The CDR3 totals 12 residues. Germline V gene sequence: CDR1 KGHSH, CDR2 LQKENI. This TCR was sampled from a woman in her forties or fifties in good health. The chain joins TRBV18 to TRBJ2-5. The sample taken for sequencing was blood T cells: a sorted CD56 or NKG2C T cell subset, CD4+ or CD8+ T cells, or bulk PBMC T cells (not recorded which). The CDR3 is CASSVFQETQYF.